The source of this T cell receptor (beta chain) is a study of blood T cell repertoires in COVID-19. The wider study: PBMCs, B-cell-depleted T cells, or T cells provided the cDNA or gDNA that made up the material.

The ends were cut back, 1 base at V and 6 bases at J, with 7 bases in the middle. The CDR3 has 14 residues. The V gene's germline CDR1 is SGHAT and CDR2 FQNNGV. In the authors' methods: From reference gene primer amplification, estimates of nucleated cell counts were derived. Sequencing used immunoSEQ multiplex PCR; TCRdb keeps in-frame clones, though not all of them. V and J calls plus clone size are reproduced from that table; the DNA served to infer D and trimming. The sample yields 200,000 to 300,000 clones, about 90% seen once. This clone appeared once. Enrolment of Seattle patients took place during active infection, and they were followed longitudinally.

The chain combines TRBV11-2 with TRBJ1-6; D may be TRBD1 (5 bases). This TCR came from a man aged 25 to 40 with COVID-19, enrolled during active disease. Specimen: peripheral blood. The CDR3 loop reads CASSLVRANSPLHF. The DNA of the CDR3 is TGTGCCAGCAGCTTAGTCAGGGCTAATTCACCCCTCCACTTT.